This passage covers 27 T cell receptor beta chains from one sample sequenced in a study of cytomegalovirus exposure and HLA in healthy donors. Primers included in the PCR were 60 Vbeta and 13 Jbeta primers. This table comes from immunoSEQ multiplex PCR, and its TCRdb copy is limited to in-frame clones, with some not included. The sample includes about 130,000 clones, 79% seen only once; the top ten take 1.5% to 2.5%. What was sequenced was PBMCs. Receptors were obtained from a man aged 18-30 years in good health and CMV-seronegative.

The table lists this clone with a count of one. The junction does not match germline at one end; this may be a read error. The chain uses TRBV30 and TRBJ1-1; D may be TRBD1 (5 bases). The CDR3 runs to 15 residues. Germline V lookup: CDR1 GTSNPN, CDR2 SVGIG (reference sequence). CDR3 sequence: CAWIIPQGLDTETFF. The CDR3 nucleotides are TGTGCCTGGATAATTCCCCAGGGCTTGGACACTGAAACTTTCTTT.

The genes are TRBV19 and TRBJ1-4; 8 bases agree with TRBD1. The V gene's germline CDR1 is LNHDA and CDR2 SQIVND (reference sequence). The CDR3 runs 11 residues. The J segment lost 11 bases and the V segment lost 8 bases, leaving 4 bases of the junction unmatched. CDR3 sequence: CASGYRGKLFF. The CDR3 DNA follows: TGTGCCAGTGGATACAGGGGGAAACTGTTTTTT.

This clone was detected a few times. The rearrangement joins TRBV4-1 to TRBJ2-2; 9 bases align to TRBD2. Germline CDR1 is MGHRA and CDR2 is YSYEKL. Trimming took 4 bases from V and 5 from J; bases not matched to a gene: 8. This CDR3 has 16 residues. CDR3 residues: CASSRAVAGVTGELFF. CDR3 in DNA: TGCGCCAGCAGCCGAGCGGTAGCGGGAGTTACCGGGGAGCTGTTTTTT.

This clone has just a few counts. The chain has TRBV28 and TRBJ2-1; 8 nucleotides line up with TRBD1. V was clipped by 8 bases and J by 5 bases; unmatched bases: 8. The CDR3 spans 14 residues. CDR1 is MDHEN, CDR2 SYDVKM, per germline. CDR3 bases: TGTGCCAGCCTCGGGACAGGCGCCCACAATGAGCAGTTCTTC. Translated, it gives CASLGTGAHNEQFF.

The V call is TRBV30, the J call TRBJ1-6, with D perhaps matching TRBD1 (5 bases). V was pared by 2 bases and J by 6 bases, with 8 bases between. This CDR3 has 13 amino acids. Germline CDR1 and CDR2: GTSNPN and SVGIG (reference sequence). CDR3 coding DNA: TGTGCCTGGAGTAGGGGCAGTAATTCACCCCTCCACTTT. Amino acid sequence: CAWSRGSNSPLHF.

The DNA of the CDR3 is TGTGCCAGCAGCGTCCCGGGACAGGGTGACAATGAGCAGTTCTTC. Amino acid sequence: CASSVPGQGDNEQFF. The V and J genes are TRBV7-3 and TRBJ2-1; TRBD1 matches 9 bases. The CDR3 spans 15 residues. V gave up 5 bases and J gave up 5 bases; unmatched junction bases: 7. Looked up from germline, CDR1 is SGHTA and CDR2 is FQGTGA.

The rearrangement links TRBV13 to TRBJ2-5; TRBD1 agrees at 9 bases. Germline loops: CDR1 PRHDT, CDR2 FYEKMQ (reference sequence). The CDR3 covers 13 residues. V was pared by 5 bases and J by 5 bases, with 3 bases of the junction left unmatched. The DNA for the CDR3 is TGTGCCAGCAGCGGGGACAGGGAGGAGACCCAGTACTTC. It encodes CASSGDREETQYF.

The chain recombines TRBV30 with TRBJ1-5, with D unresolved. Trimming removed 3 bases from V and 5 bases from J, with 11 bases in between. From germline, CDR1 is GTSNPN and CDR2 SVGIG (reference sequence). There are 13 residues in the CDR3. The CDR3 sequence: CAWRAEGDQPQHF. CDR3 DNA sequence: TGTGCCTGGAGGGCTGAGGGTGATCAGCCCCAGCATTTT.

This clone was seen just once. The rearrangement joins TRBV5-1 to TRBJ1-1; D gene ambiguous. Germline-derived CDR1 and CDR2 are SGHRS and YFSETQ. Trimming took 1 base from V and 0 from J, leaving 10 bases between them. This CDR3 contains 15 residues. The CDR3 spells CASSLTPTMNTEAFF. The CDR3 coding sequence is TGCGCCAGCAGCTTGACCCCAACAATGAACACTGAAGCTTTCTTT. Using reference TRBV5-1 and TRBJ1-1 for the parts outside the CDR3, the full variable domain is KAGVTQTPRYLIKTRGQQVTLSCSPISGHRSVSWYQQTPGQGLQFLFEYFSETQRNKGNFPGRFSGRQFSNSRSEMNVSTLELGDSALYLCASSLTPTMNTEAFFGQGTRLTVV.

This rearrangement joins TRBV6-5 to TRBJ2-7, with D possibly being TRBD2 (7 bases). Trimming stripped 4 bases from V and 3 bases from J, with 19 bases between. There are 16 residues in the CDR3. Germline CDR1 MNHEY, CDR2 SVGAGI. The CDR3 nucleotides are TGTGCCAGCAGTTTGGTGCGAGGGAGGGGGGGCTACGAGCAGTACTTC. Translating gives CASSLVRGRGGYEQYF.

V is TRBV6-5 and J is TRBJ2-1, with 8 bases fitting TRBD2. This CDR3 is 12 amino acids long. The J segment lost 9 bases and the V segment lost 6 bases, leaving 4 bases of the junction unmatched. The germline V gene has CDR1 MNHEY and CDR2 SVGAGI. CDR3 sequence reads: CASSLAGFEQFF. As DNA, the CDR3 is TGTGCCAGCAGCTTAGCGGGATTTGAGCAGTTCTTC.

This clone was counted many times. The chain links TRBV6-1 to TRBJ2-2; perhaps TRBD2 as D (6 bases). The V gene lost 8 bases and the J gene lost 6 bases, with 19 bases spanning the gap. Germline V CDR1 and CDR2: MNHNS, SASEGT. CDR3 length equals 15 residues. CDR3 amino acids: CASGSGGSGAGELFF. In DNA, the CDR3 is TGTGCCAGCGGATCTGGGGGGAGTGGGGCCGGGGAGCTGTTTTTT.

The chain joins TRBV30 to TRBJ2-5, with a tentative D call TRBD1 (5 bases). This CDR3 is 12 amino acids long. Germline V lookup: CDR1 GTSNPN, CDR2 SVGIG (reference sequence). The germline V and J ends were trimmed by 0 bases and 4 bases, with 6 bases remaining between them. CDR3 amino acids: CAWSVQGETQYF. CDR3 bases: TGTGCCTGGAGTGTGCAGGGAGAGACCCAGTACTTC.

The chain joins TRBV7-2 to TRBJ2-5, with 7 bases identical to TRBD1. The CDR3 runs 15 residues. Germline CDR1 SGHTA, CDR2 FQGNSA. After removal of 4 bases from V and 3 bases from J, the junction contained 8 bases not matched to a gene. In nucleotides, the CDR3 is TGTGCCAGCAGCTCGGCCGGGACAGTGAAAGAGACCCAGTACTTC. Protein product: CASSSAGTVKETQYF.

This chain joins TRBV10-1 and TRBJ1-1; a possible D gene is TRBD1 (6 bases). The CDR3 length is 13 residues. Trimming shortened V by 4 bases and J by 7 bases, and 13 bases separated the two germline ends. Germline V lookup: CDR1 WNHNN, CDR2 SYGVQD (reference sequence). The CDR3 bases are TGCGCCAGCAGTGCGAGGGGGTTCGTTGAAGCTTTCTTT. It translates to CASSARGFVEAFF.

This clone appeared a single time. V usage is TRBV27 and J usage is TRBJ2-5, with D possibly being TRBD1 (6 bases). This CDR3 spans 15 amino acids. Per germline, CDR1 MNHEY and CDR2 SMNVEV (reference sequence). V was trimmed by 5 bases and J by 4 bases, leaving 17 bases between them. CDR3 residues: CASSMRQGRGETQYF. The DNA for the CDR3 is TGTGCCAGCAGTATGAGGCAGGGGCGAGGAGAGACCCAGTACTTC.

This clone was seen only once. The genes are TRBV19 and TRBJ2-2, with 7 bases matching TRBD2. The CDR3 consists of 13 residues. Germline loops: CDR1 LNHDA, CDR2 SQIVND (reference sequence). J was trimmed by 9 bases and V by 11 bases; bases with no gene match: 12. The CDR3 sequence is CASVAGERRELFF. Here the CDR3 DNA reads TGTGCCTCCGTAGCGGGCGAGCGAAGGGAGCTGTTTTTT.

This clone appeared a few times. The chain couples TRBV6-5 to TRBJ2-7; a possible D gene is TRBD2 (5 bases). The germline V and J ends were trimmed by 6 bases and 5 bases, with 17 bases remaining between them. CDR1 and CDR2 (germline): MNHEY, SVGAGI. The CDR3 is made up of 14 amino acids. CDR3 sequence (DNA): TGTGCCAGCAGCCAATCACTAGGGATCCACGAGCAGTACGTC. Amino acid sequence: CASSQSLGIHEQYV.

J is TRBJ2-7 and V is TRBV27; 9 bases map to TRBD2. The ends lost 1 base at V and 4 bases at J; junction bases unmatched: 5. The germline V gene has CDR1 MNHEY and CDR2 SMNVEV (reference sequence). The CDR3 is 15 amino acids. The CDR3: CASSLYLAGTYEQYF. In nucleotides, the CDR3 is TGTGCCAGCAGTTTATACCTAGCGGGAACGTACGAGCAGTACTTC.

The CDR3 DNA follows: TGTGCCAGCAGCTTGGACTCACTAGGGATAAAGACCCAGTACTTC. Amino acid sequence: CASSLDSLGIKTQYF. This chain links TRBV5-4 with TRBJ2-5; D possibly corresponds to TRBD2 (5 bases). The CDR3 is 15 residues long. Deletions cut 0 bases from V and 6 bases from J, with 15 bases between. CDR1 is SGHNT and CDR2 is YYREEE in the germline V gene (reference sequence).

CDR3: CASALISGAYNEQFF. In DNA, the CDR3 is TGTGCTAGTGCCTTGATTAGCGGGGCTTACAATGAGCAGTTCTTC. The rearrangement joins TRBV12-5 to TRBJ2-1; 8 bases are a match to TRBD2. V lost 7 bases and J lost 4; bases outside the gene matches: 9. CDR3 length: 15 residues. Germline values: CDR1 LGHNT, CDR2 FRNRAP.

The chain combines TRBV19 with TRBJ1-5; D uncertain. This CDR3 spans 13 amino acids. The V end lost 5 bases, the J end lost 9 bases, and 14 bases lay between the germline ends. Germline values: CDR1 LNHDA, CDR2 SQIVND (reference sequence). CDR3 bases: TGTGCCAGTAGTGGAGCGGGTCGTGGGCCCCAGCATTTT. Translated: CASSGAGRGPQHF.

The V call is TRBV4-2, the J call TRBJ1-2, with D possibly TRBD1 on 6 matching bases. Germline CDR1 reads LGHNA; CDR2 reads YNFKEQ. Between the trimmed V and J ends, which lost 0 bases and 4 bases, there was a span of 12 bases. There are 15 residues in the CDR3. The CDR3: CASSQDQAGAYGYTF. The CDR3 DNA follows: TGTGCCAGCAGCCAAGATCAAGCAGGGGCCTATGGCTACACCTTC.

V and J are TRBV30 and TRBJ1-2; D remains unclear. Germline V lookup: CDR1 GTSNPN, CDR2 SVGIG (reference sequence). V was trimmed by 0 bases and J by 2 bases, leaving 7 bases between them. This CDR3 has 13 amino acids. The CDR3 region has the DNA TGTGCCTGGAGTGTACAGACCAACTATGGCTACACCTTC. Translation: CAWSVQTNYGYTF.

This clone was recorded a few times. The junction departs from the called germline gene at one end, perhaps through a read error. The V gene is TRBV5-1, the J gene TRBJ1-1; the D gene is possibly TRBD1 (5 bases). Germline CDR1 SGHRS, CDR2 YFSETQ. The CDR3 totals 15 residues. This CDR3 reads CASSRQAGSNTEAFF. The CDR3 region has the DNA TGTGCCAGCAGCCGCCAGGCAGGGTCGAACACTGAAGCTTTCTTT.

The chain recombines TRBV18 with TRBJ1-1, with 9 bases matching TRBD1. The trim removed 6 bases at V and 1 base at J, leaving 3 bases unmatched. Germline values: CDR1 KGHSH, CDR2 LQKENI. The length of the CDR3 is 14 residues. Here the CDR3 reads CASSLDRGNTEAFF. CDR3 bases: TGTGCCAGCTCCCTGGACAGGGGGAACACTGAAGCTTTCTTT.

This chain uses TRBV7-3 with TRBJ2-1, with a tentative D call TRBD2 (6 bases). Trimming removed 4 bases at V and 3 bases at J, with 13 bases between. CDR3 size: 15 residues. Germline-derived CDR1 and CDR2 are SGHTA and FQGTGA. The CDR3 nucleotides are TGTGCCAGCAGCTCCTCGGGACTGGACTACAATGAGCAGTTCTTC. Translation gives CASSSSGLDYNEQFF.